This is a list of T cell receptor beta chains from one sample in a study of cytomegalovirus exposure and HLA in healthy donors. The data were produced by immunoSEQ multiplex PCR, yet TCRdb's version contains in-frame clones alone and is incomplete. There are some 170,000 clones in the sample; roughly four fifths occur only once, and less than 2% lies in the top ten. The sequencing input was PBMCs. The receptors stem from a woman aged 18-29 years in good health and CMV-seronegative. The CDR3 runs from the conserved cysteine through the conserved F or W. A D gene is named only where the DNA matches it firmly. Part of the rows lack a size; the others show once, few, many or a class for expanded clones.

d_call,j_call,clone_size,v_call,cdr3_nt,cdr3_aa
-,TRBJ1-1,-,TRBV7-9,TGTGCCAGCAGCCCCGCGGGGGCGTACACTGAAGCTTTCTTT,CASSPAGAYTEAFF
TRBD1,TRBJ2-7,-,TRBV10-3,TGTGCCATCAGTGACCCTGGGACAGGGGGTTACGAGCAGTACTTC,CAISDPGTGGYEQYF
TRBD1,TRBJ1-1,-,TRBV6-1,TGTGCCAGCACTCGGACAGGACAGAACACTGAAGCTTTCTTT,CASTRTGQNTEAFF
TRBD1,TRBJ1-4,-,TRBV19,TGTGCCAGTAGACGCCAGGGGGCCACTAATGAAAAACTGTTTTTT,CASRRQGATNEKLFF
TRBD1,TRBJ1-2,-,TRBV4-1,TGCGCCAGCAGCCAAGATAGGGGGCGAGCGGGAGGTGGCTACACCTTC,CASSQDRGRAGGGYTF
TRBD1,TRBJ1-2,-,TRBV28,TGTGCCAGCAGTGAACTCGGGACAGGGGATCTCGGCTACACCTTC,CASSELGTGDLGYTF
-,TRBJ2-7,-,TRBV5-5,TGTGCCAGCAGCTTCCGGACAGCGAACGGCGAGCAGTACTTC,CASSFRTANGEQYF
-,TRBJ2-7,-,TRBV4-1,TGCGCCAGCAGCAAGACAGGTGGCGACGAGCAGTACTTC,CASSKTGGDEQYF
-,TRBJ2-7,-,TRBV10-3,TGTGCCATCAGTGAGTCGGTGGGGGCAGGTTGCCTCTTC,CAISESVGAGCLF
TRBD1,TRBJ2-7,-,TRBV13,TGTGCCAGCAGATCCCTGGGGACAGGGGATAGGGAGCAGTACTTC,CASRSLGTGDREQYF
TRBD1,TRBJ1-2,once,TRBV6-4,TGTGCCAGCAGCAGACAGGGTTGGGGCTATGGCTACACCTTC,CASSRQGWGYGYTF
TRBD1,TRBJ1-2,-,TRBV9,TGTGCCAGCAGCGTCGGCTCTAGGGACAGCCCCGACACCTTC,CASSVGSRDSPDTF
TRBD1,TRBJ2-1,once,TRBV28,TGTGCCAGTAGTTTGGGCTGGGGACAGGGGATCAATGAGCAGTTCTTC,CASSLGWGQGINEQFF
TRBD2,TRBJ2-3,-,TRBV10-1,TGCGCCAGCAGTGAGGGGCCAGCGGGGATCACAGATACGCAGTATTTT,CASSEGPAGITDTQYF
-,TRBJ2-3,-,TRBV7-9,TGTGCCAGCAGCTTAGCTGGGGCTAGTCCCCCCCATACGCAGTATTTT,CASSLAGASPPHTQYF
TRBD1,TRBJ2-7,-,TRBV28,TGTGCCAGCCGACAGGGGTTAACGTTAGGATACGAGCAGTACTTC,CASRQGLTLGYEQYF
-,TRBJ2-5,-,TRBV10-3,TGTGCCATCAGTGAGTCGACCCCGACAGGAGAGACCCAGTACTTC,CAISESTPTGETQYF
TRBD1,TRBJ1-5,-,TRBV18,TGTGCCAGCTCACCACTGCCGGGACAGGGAACGGGTCAGCCCCAGCATTTT,CASSPLPGQGTGQPQHF
-,TRBJ1-3,-,TRBV7-9,TGTGCCAGCAGCCCCACAGGGTCGTATGGAAACACCATATATTTT,CASSPTGSYGNTIYF
-,TRBJ1-6,-,TRBV30,TGTGCCTGGCCAGGACAGAGCTCCTATAATTCACCCCTCCACTTT,CAWPGQSSYNSPLHF
-,TRBJ2-7,-,TRBV4-2,TGTGCCAGCAGCCAAGAGGCGCGGACAGATTCCTACGAGCAGTACTTC,CASSQEARTDSYEQYF
TRBD1,TRBJ2-7,-,TRBV6-1,TGTGCCAGCAGTGGGGGTGGGACAGGGTTTTCCTACGAGCAGTACTTC,CASSGGGTGFSYEQYF
-,TRBJ1-1,-,TRBV5-1,TGCGCCAGCAGCTTGGTCTTGGGGAGCACTGAAGCTTTCTTT,CASSLVLGSTEAFF
-,TRBJ2-5,-,TRBV19,TGTGCCAGTAGTATAGGCAGGGCGGGGGAGACCCAGTACTTC,CASSIGRAGETQYF
-,TRBJ2-7,-,TRBV7-8,TGTGCCAGCAGCTTAGCCGACTCCTATCTGGGCGAGCAGTACTTC,CASSLADSYLGEQYF
TRBD1,TRBJ2-3,-,TRBV11-2,TGTGCCAGCAGCCCACCCCGACAGGGGACTAGCACAGATACGCAGTATTTT,CASSPPRQGTSTDTQYF
TRBD2,TRBJ2-1,-,TRBV7-9,TGTGCCAGCAGCCCGACCCGACTAGCGGGAGCCTACAATGAGCAGTTCTTC,CASSPTRLAGAYNEQFF
-,TRBJ2-2,-,TRBV25-1,TGTGCCAGCAGTGCTTTAGCGGAGACCGGGGAGCTGTTTTTT,CASSALAETGELFF
TRBD1,TRBJ2-3,-,TRBV11-2,TGTGCCAGCAGCACTGGACAGGGGCCTTCGACCACAGATACGCAGTATTTT,CASSTGQGPSTTDTQYF
-,TRBJ1-1,-,TRBV5-1,TGCGCCAGCAGCTTGGCGGCGGGGGGCTTGAGCGAAGCTTTCTTT,CASSLAAGGLSEAFF
TRBD2,TRBJ2-7,few,TRBV7-2,TGTGCCAGCAGCTTAGCAGAGGGAGGGTACGAGCAGTACTTC,CASSLAEGGYEQYF
-,TRBJ2-7,-,TRBV28,TGTGCCAGCATTACCCGGCAGGGCTCCTACGAGCAGTACTTC,CASITRQGSYEQYF
-,TRBJ1-2,-,TRBV28,TGTGCCAGCAGGATGCAGGGGTTTGACTATGGCTACACCTTC,CASRMQGFDYGYTF
-,TRBJ2-7,-,TRBV28,TGTGCCAGCAAACTCCTGGTTACTAACGAGCAGTACTTC,CASKLLVTNEQYF
TRBD1,TRBJ2-3,-,TRBV5-1,TGCGCCAGCTCGGACAGGGGCACAGATACGCAGTATTTT,CASSDRGTDTQYF
TRBD1,TRBJ1-5,-,TRBV4-1,TGCGCCAGCAGCCATCCGGGACAGGGGAGCAATCAGCCCCAGCATTTT,CASSHPGQGSNQPQHF
-,TRBJ2-5,-,TRBV7-7,TGTGCCAGCAGCACGGGACTGGGACAAGAGACCCAGTACTTC,CASSTGLGQETQYF
TRBD1,TRBJ2-7,-,TRBV18,TGTGCCAGCTCACCACCGGACAGGGGTGGTTCCTACGAGCAGTACTTC,CASSPPDRGGSYEQYF